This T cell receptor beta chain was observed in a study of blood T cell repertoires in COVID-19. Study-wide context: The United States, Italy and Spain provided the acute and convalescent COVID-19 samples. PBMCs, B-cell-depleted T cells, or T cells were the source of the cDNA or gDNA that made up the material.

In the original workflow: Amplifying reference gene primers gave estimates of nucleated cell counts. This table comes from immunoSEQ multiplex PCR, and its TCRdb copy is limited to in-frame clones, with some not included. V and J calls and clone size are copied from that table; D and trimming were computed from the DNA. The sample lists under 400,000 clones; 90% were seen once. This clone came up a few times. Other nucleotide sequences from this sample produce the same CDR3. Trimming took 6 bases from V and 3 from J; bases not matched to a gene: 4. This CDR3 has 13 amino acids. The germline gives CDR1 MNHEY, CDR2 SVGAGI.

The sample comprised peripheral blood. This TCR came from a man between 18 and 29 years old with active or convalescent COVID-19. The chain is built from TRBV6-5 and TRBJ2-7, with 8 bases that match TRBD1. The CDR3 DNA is TGTGCCAGCAGCCGAGGACAGGGCTACGAGCAGTACTTC. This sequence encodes CASSRGQGYEQYF.